A selection of T cell receptor beta chains follows, all from one sample in a study of OX40 agonist ivuxolimab in advanced cancers. TCRdb's copy holds only in-frame clones and misses some; the assay was immunoSEQ multiplex PCR. The sample has roughly 70,000 clones, 75% to 90% seen once. This specimen was CD4+ or CD8+ T cells sorted from blood, taken in a trial of the OX40 agonist ivuxolimab. The receptors stem from an adult with an advanced solid tumor such as melanoma, head and neck, liver or kidney cancer. CDR3s include the opening cysteine and the closing phenylalanine or tryptophan. Each record gives: clone size, J gene, V gene, D gene, CDR3 DNA, CDR3 protein. The D gene is left open where the match is weak. The size field is filled for only some rows; it gives once, few, many or a size class.

abundance: .
j_gene: TRBJ1-2
v_gene: TRBV4-1
d_gene: TRBD1
CDR3nt: TGCGCCAGCAGCCAAGTTCGAGAGATGACAGGGTACTATGGCTACACCTTC
CDR3aa: CASSQVREMTGYYGYTF

abundance: .
j_gene: TRBJ1-2
v_gene: TRBV21-1
d_gene: .
CDR3nt: TGTGCCAGCAGCAAACCGGCGGACAGGGCGGCCTATGGCTACACCTTC
CDR3aa: CASSKPADRAAYGYTF

abundance: .
j_gene: TRBJ1-2
v_gene: TRBV30
d_gene: TRBD1
CDR3nt: TGTGCCTGGAGGGGGACAGGGCCCCCCACCTTC
CDR3aa: CAWRGTGPPTF

abundance: .
j_gene: TRBJ2-5
v_gene: TRBV2
d_gene: .
CDR3nt: TGTGCCAGCAGTGAAGTCAGAGACACGGGCGACCAGTACTTC
CDR3aa: CASSEVRDTGDQYF

abundance: .
j_gene: TRBJ1-1
v_gene: TRBV5-6
d_gene: .
CDR3nt: TGTGCCAGCAGCTTGGGACGCCGCATGAACACTGAAGCTTTCTTT
CDR3aa: CASSLGRRMNTEAFF

abundance: .
j_gene: TRBJ1-1
v_gene: TRBV7-9
d_gene: .
CDR3nt: TGTGCCAGCAGCCCCAGGGAAGTCCGGGCTGAAGCTTTCTTT
CDR3aa: CASSPREVRAEAFF

abundance: .
j_gene: TRBJ1-3
v_gene: TRBV19
d_gene: .
CDR3nt: TGTGCCAGTAGTATCGCTCAATCTGGAAACACCATATATTTT
CDR3aa: CASSIAQSGNTIYF

abundance: .
j_gene: TRBJ1-2
v_gene: TRBV4-2
d_gene: TRBD1
CDR3nt: TGTGCCAGCAGCCAAGGGAGGTGGACAGGTGCCTATTCGGATGGCTACACCTTC
CDR3aa: CASSQGRWTGAYSDGYTF

abundance: few
j_gene: TRBJ1-6
v_gene: TRBV30
d_gene: .
CDR3nt: TGTGCCTGGAGTCCCAAACGGGGTAATTCACCCCTCCACTTT
CDR3aa: CAWSPKRGNSPLHF

abundance: .
j_gene: TRBJ2-1
v_gene: TRBV9
d_gene: TRBD2
CDR3nt: TGTGCCAGCAGCGGAGTCTTGGCGGGAGGGAACAATGAGCAGTTCTTC
CDR3aa: CASSGVLAGGNNEQFF

abundance: few
j_gene: TRBJ2-7
v_gene: TRBV19
d_gene: TRBD2
CDR3nt: TGTGCCACCGGACTAGCGGGAGGGGAGCAGTACTTC
CDR3aa: CATGLAGGEQYF

abundance: .
j_gene: TRBJ1-2
v_gene: TRBV25-1
d_gene: .
CDR3nt: TGTGCCAGCAGCCTTCGTCAACACTATGGCTACACCTTC
CDR3aa: CASSLRQHYGYTF

abundance: .
j_gene: TRBJ2-5
v_gene: TRBV5-6
d_gene: .
CDR3nt: TGTGCCAGCAGCTTGGCATCGAAAGAGACCCAGTACTTC
CDR3aa: CASSLASKETQYF

abundance: .
j_gene: TRBJ1-1
v_gene: TRBV5-6
d_gene: TRBD1
CDR3nt: TGTGCCAGCAGTTTTGACAGGGGGGTTGAAGCTTTCTTT
CDR3aa: CASSFDRGVEAFF

abundance: .
j_gene: TRBJ2-2
v_gene: TRBV13
d_gene: .
CDR3nt: TGTGCCAGCACTCCGAAACGGGCGGGATCCCCGAACACCGGGGAGCTGTTTTTT
CDR3aa: CASTPKRAGSPNTGELFF

abundance: .
j_gene: TRBJ2-1
v_gene: TRBV18
d_gene: .
CDR3nt: TGTGCCAGCTCACCACAAGGGATCACGCAGTTCTTC
CDR3aa: CASSPQGITQFF

abundance: .
j_gene: TRBJ1-3
v_gene: TRBV15
d_gene: .
CDR3nt: TGTGCCACCAGCAGCTCAACTGCCATATATTTT
CDR3aa: CATSSSTAIYF